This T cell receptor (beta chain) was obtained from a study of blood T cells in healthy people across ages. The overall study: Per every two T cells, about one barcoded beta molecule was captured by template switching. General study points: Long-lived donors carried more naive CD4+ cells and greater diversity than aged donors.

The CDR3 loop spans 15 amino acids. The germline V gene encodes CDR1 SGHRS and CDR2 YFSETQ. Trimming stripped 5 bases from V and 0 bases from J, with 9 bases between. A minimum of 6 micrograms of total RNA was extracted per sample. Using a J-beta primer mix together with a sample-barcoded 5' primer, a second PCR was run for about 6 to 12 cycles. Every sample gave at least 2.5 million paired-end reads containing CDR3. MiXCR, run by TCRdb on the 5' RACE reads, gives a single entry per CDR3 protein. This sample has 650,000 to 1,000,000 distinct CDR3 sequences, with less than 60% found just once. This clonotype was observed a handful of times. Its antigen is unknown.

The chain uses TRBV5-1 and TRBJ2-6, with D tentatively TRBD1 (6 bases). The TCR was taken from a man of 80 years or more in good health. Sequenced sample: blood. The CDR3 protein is CASRRGSSGANVLTF. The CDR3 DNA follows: TGCGCCAGCAGAAGGGGGAGCTCTGGGGCCAACGTCCTGACTTTC.